This TCR beta chain came from a study of CD8+CD57+ T cells in acquired aplastic anemia (dated by TCRdb to the late 2010s). With regard to the full study: Extracted DNA from sorted CD4+ and CD8+ cells averaged around 3.3 ug, ranging from roughly 0.19 to 27.4 ug. Mean read counts for healthy donor samples were about 9.8 million for CD4+ cells and fewer than 12 million for CD8+ cells.

Broad study findings and their caveats: About 30 CD8+ CDR3 sequences were found in both patients and controls but appeared to be highly expressed in patients and within the immunodominant clones of the patients. Between patients and healthy controls, no significant difference in CD8+ Simpson's diversity was found (P=0.060).

TCR repertoires of sorted CD4+ and CD8+ blood T cells from severe aplastic anemia patients and healthy subjects were deep-sequenced in the study. Ficoll-Paque density gradient centrifugation was used to isolate peripheral blood mononuclear cells. Before DNA extraction, CD4+ and CD8+ T cells were sorted by FACS or by magnetic beads. On this clonotype itself: Its antigen specificity is not known. Base qualities are missing; no much larger clone stands one base away.

TCR beta VDJ combination and CDR3 sequence profiling used genomic DNA as the template. An Illumina HiSeq 2000 was used for TCR repertoire sequencing. The authors processed their data as follows. Repertoire assessment relied on Simpson's diversity index, CDR3 size and DJ length profiles, and TRBV/TRBJ rearrangement plots. The immunodominant clone was defined as the most abundant DNA sequence in deep sequencing data. CDR3 amino acid sequences were checked for sharing across subjects and were also compared against the VDJdb database and published repertoires. TCRdb passed the public sequencing reads through fastp at Q25 and MiXCR, retaining productive beta sequences. Under each unique CDR3 protein, matching rows form one entry showing the most common genes and DNA. The V and J calls and clone size come from TCRdb's table, not from the authors' own analysis. The sample yields about 48,000 distinct CDR3 sequences; 55% to 75% were counted once. Of the sample, around 34% is held by the ten largest clones.

Trimming costs V 0 bases and J 3 bases, and their ends lie 6 bases apart. The CDR1 and CDR2 encoded by the germline V gene (reference sequence) are LNHNV and YYDKDF. The CDR3 goes from the cysteine to the phenylalanine over 13 residues. The kept DNA is CDR3 alone, 39 bases in frame from the first base. Sequencing input: sorted CD4+, CD8+, or CD8+CD57+ T cells (not recorded which) from PBMCs. The sequence is built from TRBV15 and TRBJ2-7; no D gene is confidently identified. This TCR was sampled from a human donor in good health, serving as a control. The CDR3 protein: CATSRENSYEQYF. Here is the DNA: TGTGCCACCAGCAGAGAGAACAGCTACGAGCAGTACTTC.